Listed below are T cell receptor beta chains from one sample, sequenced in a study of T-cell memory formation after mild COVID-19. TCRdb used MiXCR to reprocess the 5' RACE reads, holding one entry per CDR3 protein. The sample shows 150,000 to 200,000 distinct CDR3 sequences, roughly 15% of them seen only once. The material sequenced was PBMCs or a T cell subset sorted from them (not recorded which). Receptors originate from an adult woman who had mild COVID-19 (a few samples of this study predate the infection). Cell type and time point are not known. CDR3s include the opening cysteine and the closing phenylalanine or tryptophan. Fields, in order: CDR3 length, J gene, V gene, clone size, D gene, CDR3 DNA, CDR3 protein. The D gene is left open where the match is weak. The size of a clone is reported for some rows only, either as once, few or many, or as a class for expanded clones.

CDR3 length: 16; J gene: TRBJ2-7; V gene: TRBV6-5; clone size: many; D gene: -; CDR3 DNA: TGTGCCAGCAGTGAAACCGGGACCCAGGAGATCTACGAGCAGTACTTC; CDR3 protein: CASSETGTQEIYEQYF
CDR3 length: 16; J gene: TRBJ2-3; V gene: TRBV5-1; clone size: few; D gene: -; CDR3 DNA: TGCGCCAGCAGCCTGCTGGGACTTGATAGCACAGATACGCAGTATTTT; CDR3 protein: CASSLLGLDSTDTQYF
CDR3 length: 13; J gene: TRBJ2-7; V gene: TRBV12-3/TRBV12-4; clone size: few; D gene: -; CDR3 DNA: TGTGCCAGCAGTCGCGCCAGGACCGCCGAGCAGTACTTC; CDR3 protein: CASSRARTAEQYF
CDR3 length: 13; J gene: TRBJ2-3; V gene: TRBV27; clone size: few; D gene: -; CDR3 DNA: TGTGCCAGCAGTCTCTCTGATTCAGATACGCAGTATTTT; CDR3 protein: CASSLSDSDTQYF
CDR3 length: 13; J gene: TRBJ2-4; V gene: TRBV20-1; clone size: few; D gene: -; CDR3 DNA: TGCAGTGCCAGCCCACTAGCCAAAAACATTCAGTACTTC; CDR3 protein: CSASPLAKNIQYF
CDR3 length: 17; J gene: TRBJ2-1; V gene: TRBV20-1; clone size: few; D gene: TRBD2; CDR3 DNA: TGCAGTGCTAGATTGTTGATTAGCGGGAGTGCTTACAATGAGCAGTTCTTC; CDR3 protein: CSARLLISGSAYNEQFF
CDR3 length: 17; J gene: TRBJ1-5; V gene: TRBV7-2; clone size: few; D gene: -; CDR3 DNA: TGTGCCAGCAGCTTACGGGCAGGGGTTTGGTACGATCAGCCCCAGCATTTT; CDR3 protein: CASSLRAGVWYDQPQHF
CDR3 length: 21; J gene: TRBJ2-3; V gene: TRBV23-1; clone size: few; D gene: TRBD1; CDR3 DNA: TGCGCCAGCAGTCTAATCTTACACCGGGACAGACATTTACCTGACCCAGATACGCAGTATTTT; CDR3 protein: CASSLILHRDRHLPDPDTQYF
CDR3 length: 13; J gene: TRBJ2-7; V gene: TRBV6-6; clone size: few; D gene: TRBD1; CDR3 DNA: TGTGCCAGCACTAGACAGGGGGGCTACGAGCAGTACTTC; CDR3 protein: CASTRQGGYEQYF
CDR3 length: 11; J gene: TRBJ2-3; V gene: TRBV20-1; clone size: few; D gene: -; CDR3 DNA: TGCAGTGCTCCCACTTGGGATACGCAGTATTTT; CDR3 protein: CSAPTWDTQYF
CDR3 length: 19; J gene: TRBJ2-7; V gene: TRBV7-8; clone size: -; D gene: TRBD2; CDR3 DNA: TGTGCCAGCAGCTTCCTAGGTAGCGGGAGGGCGTTCCTCTTCCACGAGCAGTACTTC; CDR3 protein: CASSFLGSGRAFLFHEQYF
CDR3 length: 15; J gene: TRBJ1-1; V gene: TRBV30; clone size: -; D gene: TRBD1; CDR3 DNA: TGTGCCTGGAGTGACGACGTCAGGGGGTACACTGAAGCTTTCTTT; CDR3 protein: CAWSDDVRGYTEAFF
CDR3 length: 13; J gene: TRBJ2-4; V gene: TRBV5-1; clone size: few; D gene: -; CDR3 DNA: TGCGCCAGCAGCCAGGGCGGCAAAAACATTCAGTACTTC; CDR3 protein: CASSQGGKNIQYF
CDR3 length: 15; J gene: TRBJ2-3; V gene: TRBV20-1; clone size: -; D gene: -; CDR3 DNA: TGCAGTGCCTTCCCGCCCGGTCCTAGCACAGATACGCAGTATTTT; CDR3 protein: CSAFPPGPSTDTQYF
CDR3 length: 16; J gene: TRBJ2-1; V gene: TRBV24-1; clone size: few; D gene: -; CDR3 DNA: TGTGCCACCAGTGATTTGGAAGGCAGGTCCTACAATGAGCAGTTCTTC; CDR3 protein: CATSDLEGRSYNEQFF
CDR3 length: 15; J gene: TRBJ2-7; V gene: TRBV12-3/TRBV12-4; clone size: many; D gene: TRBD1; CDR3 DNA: TGTGCCAGCAGTTTAGGGGGACAGGGACCCTACGAGCAGTACTTC; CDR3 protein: CASSLGGQGPYEQYF
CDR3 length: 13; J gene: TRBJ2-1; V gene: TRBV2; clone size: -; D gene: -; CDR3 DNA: TGTGCCAGCGGAGGGACTCTAGGCAATGAGCAGTTCTTC; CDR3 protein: CASGGTLGNEQFF
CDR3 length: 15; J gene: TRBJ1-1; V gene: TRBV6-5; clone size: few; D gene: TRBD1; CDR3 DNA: TGTGCCAGCAAGGGCTCGGGACAGGGGAACACTGAAGCTTTCTTT; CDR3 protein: CASKGSGQGNTEAFF
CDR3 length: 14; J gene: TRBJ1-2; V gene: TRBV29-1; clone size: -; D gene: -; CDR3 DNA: TGCAGCGTTGGCGGGGTAACTAGTGACTATGGCTACACCTTC; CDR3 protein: CSVGGVTSDYGYTF
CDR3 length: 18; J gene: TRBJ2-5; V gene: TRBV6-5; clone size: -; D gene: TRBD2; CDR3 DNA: TGTGCCAGCAGTCTCGGACTAGCCCTAGGGGGATCCCAAGAGACCCAGTACTTC; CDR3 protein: CASSLGLALGGSQETQYF
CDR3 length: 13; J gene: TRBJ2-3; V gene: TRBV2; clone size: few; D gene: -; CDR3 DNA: TGTGCCAGCCGCCGGGAGTACACAGATACGCAGTATTTT; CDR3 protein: CASRREYTDTQYF
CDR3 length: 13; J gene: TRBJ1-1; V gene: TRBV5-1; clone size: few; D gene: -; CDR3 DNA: TGCGCCAGCAGCGACCTCATGAACACTGAAGCTTTCTTT; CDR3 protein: CASSDLMNTEAFF
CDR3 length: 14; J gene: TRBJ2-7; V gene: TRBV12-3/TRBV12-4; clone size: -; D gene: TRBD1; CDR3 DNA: TGTGCCAGCAGTTCAACAGGGGGAAAGAACGAGCAGTACTTC; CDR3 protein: CASSSTGGKNEQYF
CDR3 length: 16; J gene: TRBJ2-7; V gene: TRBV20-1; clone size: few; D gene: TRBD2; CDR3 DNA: TGCAGTGCTAGAGATCCCCGGGGCGGGGGCTCCTACGAGCAGTACTTC; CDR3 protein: CSARDPRGGGSYEQYF
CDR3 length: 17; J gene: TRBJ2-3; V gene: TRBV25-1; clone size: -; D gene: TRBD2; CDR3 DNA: TGTGCCAGCAGTGAATCTCCGGGAGCGGGGGTGTCAGATACGCAGTATTTT; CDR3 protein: CASSESPGAGVSDTQYF
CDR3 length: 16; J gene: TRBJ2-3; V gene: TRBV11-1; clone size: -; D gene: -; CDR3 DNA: TGTGCCAGCAGCTTCCGGATGACGGAACTCTCAGATACGCAGTATTTT; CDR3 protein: CASSFRMTELSDTQYF
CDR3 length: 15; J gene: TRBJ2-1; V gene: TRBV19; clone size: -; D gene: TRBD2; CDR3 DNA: TGTGCCAGTAGTATGGGACTAGCCGAATACAATGAGCAGTTCTTC; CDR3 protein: CASSMGLAEYNEQFF
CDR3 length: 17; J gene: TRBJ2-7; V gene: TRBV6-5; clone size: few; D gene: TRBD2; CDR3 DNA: TGTGCCAGCAGTTACATCGTTAGCGGGACACAGACCTACGAGCAGTACTTC; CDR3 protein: CASSYIVSGTQTYEQYF
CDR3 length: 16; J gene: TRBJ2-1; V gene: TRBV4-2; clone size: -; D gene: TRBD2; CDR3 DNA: TGTGCCAGCAGCCCCCTGACTAGCGGTTCTTACAATGAGCAGTTCTTC; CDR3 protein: CASSPLTSGSYNEQFF
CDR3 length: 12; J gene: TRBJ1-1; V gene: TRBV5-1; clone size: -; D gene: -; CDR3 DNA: TGCGCCAGCAGCTTGGCCGGGGGTGAAGCTTTCTTT; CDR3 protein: CASSLAGGEAFF
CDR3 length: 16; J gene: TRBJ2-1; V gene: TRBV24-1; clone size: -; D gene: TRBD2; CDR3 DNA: TGTGCCACCAGTGACGTTGCAGCGGGGGGGAACAATGAGCAGTTCTTC; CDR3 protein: CATSDVAAGGNNEQFF